Sequencing of this T cell receptor (beta chain) was carried out in a study of CD8 T cells in Susac syndrome. Findings and caveats of the study: Acknowledgment was made by the study that its TCR sequencing and HLA analysis involved a relatively small number of individuals.

As regards this clonotype: The antigen remains undetermined.

An input of roughly 0.45 to 1 ug of RNA was subjected to reverse transcription using random hexamers. The CDR3 of TCR beta was amplified by immunoSEQ multiplex PCR across 54 Vbeta and 13 Jbeta. TCRdb reprocessed the immunoSEQ multiplex PCR reads via MiXCR and lists one record per CDR3 protein. The data contain some 300,000 distinct CDR3 sequences, about 91% of them singletons. Negative isolation yielded CD8+ and CD4+ T cells; FACS enriched TEMRA cells. The sequenced sample was CD8+ T cells from PBMCs. This clonotype was sampled from a human donor with multiple sclerosis.

This chain's CDR3 is CASSKIDSSYEQYF. In DNA, the CDR3 is TGTGCCAGCAGTAAAATAGACAGCTCCTACGAGCAGTACTTC. The chain has TRBV12-3 or TRBV12-4 and TRBJ2-7, with TRBD1 as a possible D gene (5 bases). The V and J ends lost 5 bases and 0 bases respectively, with 11 bases between them. This CDR3 spans 14 amino acids.